What follows is one T cell receptor beta chain and its context. What it recognizes is unknown. Libraries were prepared by immunoSEQ multiplex PCR; TCRdb keeps only in-frame clonotypes and omits some of them. Of some 350,000 clones in the sample, about 91% were seen once. From germline, CDR1 is LGHDT and CDR2 YNNKEL (reference sequence). V was cut by 5 bases and J by 5 bases, with 13 bases left in between. This CDR3 comprises 13 residues. This entry comes from a study of Ad26.COV2.S vaccination and SARS-CoV-2 variants. Study-level results: It is possible that the TCR breadth and depth analyses underestimated the total T cell responses. Non-spike TCR breadth showed similarity between vaccine and placebo recipients. The breadth of spike-specific CD8+ and CD4+ T cell responses after vaccination was reportedly substantial. The study found higher spike-specific TCR breadth in vaccine than placebo recipients.

The chain is built from TRBV3-1 (or the pseudogene TRBV3-2) and TRBJ2-7; D may be TRBD2 (5 bases). This TCR derives from a human donor who had recovered from COVID-19. The sample here was peripheral blood, taken after recovery from COVID-19. The CDR3 loop reads CASSVTTKDEQYF. In DNA form, the CDR3 reads TGTGCCAGCAGCGTCACGACTAAAGACGAGCAGTACTTC.